This T cell receptor (beta chain) stems from a study of T cell responses to AZD1222 COVID-19 vaccine. Study-level results: Baseline serostatus was positive in only six or seven AZD1222 recipients. Clonal diversity was possibly underestimated, and white British individuals and females predominated among donors. Once two AZD1222 doses were given, Spike-specific TCR breadth and depth went up.

Produced via immunoSEQ multiplex PCR; TCRdb's table is partial and in-frame only. The sample holds approximately 110,000 clones, around nine tenths seen once. Regarding this clone: Antigen unknown.

V was shortened by 3 bases and J by 5 bases, with 8 bases between the two germline ends. The germline gives CDR1 LNHDA, CDR2 SQIVND (reference sequence). The CDR3 consists of 13 residues. The chain recombines TRBV19 with TRBJ1-5; D call uncertain. The clonotype comes from an adult in good health. Sequenced here: peripheral blood, sampled on day 0 of AZD1222 vaccination. CDR3 in amino acids: CASSIRVDQPQHF. The CDR3 DNA reads as TGTGCCAGTAGTATTAGGGTCGATCAGCCCCAGCATTTT.